These 21 T cell receptor beta chains share one sample of origin, sequenced in a study of blood T cell repertoires in COVID-19. This table comes from immunoSEQ multiplex PCR, and its TCRdb copy is limited to in-frame clones, with some not included. This table has tens of thousands of clones, around 90% appearing once. Sequenced sample: peripheral blood. These receptors were collected from a man in his fifties or sixties with COVID-19, enrolled during active disease.

V is TRBV7-2 and J is TRBJ1-4; 7 positions agree with TRBD1. Trimming took 5 bases from V and 2 from J; bases not matched to a gene: 5. CDR1 is SGHTA and CDR2 is FQGNSA in the germline V gene. The CDR3 consists of 15 residues. The CDR3 loop reads CASSPGGGTNEKLFF. CDR3 bases: TGTGCCAGCAGCCCAGGAGGGGGCACTAATGAAAAACTGTTTTTT.

This CDR3 reads CASTRLPGTGVNEQFF. The CDR3 region has the DNA TGTGCCAGTACCCGACTGCCCGGGACAGGGGTCAATGAGCAGTTCTTC. The chain uses TRBV19 and TRBJ2-1; 10 positions agree with TRBD1. V lost 7 bases, J lost 6 bases, and 12 bases stayed unmatched. Germline CDR1 reads LNHDA; CDR2 reads SQIVND (reference sequence). CDR3 length: 16 residues.

V and J are TRBV28 and TRBJ2-1, with TRBD2 matching 9 bases. The V gene end was trimmed by 6 bases and the J gene end by 9 bases; junction bases not matched to a gene: 12. The germline V gene has CDR1 MDHEN and CDR2 SYDVKM. This CDR3 is 15 amino acids long. CDR3 coding DNA: TGTGCCAGCAGCCGAGGGACTAGCTTCCTGACTGAGCAGTTCTTC. It codes for CASSRGTSFLTEQFF.

V gene TRBV5-5 combines with J gene TRBJ1-5; TRBD1 agrees at 7 bases. The CDR3 runs to 16 residues. V was pared by 4 bases and J by 5 bases, with 12 bases of the junction left unmatched. Germline assignment: CDR1 SGHKS and CDR2 YYEKEE (reference sequence). The CDR3 loop reads CASSRQVSQGDQPQHF. CDR3 sequence (DNA): TGTGCCAGCAGCAGACAGGTCTCTCAGGGGGATCAGCCCCAGCATTTT.

This sequence joins TRBV27 and TRBJ1-4; D is unresolved. The V end was cut by 5 bases, the J end by 2 bases, with 9 bases between. The CDR3 totals 14 residues. CDR1 is MNHEY, CDR2 SMNVEV, per germline (reference sequence). CDR3 region: CASSRSGTNEKLFF. CDR3 sequence (DNA): TGTGCCAGCAGTAGAAGCGGGACTAATGAAAAACTGTTTTTT.

This clone appeared once. The genes are TRBV29-1 and TRBJ2-7, with TRBD2 matching over 10 bases. CDR1 is SQVTM and CDR2 is ANQGSEA in the germline V gene. Losses at the gene ends were 4 bases for V and 1 base for J; bases not matched to a gene: 4. CDR3 length: 14 residues. CDR3 bases: TGCAGCGTTGTAGCTAGCGGGAGTTCCTACGAGCAGTACTTC. It codes for CSVVASGSSYEQYF.

The chain is built from TRBV3-1 (or the pseudogene TRBV3-2) and TRBJ2-7; no definite D call. Germline V gives CDR1 LGHDT, CDR2 YNNKEL (reference sequence). The CDR3 has 14 residues. V was clipped by 1 base and J by 2 bases, with 9 bases between them. The CDR3 nucleotides are TGTGCCAGCAGCCAAGTAATAGCAGCCTACGAGCAGTACTTC. The encoded protein is CASSQVIAAYEQYF.

The chain joins TRBV10-3 to TRBJ2-6, with 9 bases fitting TRBD1. Germline CDR1 reads ENHRY; CDR2 reads SYGVKD. The CDR3 loop spans 17 amino acids. The J segment lost 2 bases and the V segment lost 10 bases, leaving 12 bases of the junction unmatched. CDR3: CANPTGGKITGANVLTF. As DNA, the CDR3 is TGTGCCAATCCGACAGGGGGTAAAATCACTGGGGCCAACGTCCTGACTTTC.

The chain carries TRBV7-9 and TRBJ2-1; tentative D call: TRBD2 (6 bases). V dropped 4 bases and J dropped 8 bases, with 15 bases sitting between them. CDR3 size: 14 residues. From germline, CDR1 is SEHNR and CDR2 FQNEAQ (reference sequence). The CDR3 sequence is CASSSGGAVDEQFF. The CDR3 nucleotides are TGTGCCAGCAGCTCCGGGGGTGCTGTAGATGAGCAGTTCTTC.

The chain carries TRBV5-5 and TRBJ1-4, with TRBD1 matching 11 bases. Per the germline V gene, CDR1 is SGHKS and CDR2 is YYEKEE (reference sequence). This CDR3 is built from 18 residues. Trimming removed 1 base from V and 7 bases from J; junction bases left unmatched: 12. The DNA of the CDR3 is TGTGCCAGCAGCTTGTCAGTCTGGACAGGGGGCGGCTTTGAAAAACTGTTTTTT. Translation: CASSLSVWTGGGFEKLFF.

The chain recombines TRBV6-2 or TRBV6-3 with TRBJ2-1; the match to TRBD2 covers 12 bases. J lost 8 bases, V lost 0 bases, and 8 bases had no gene match. The CDR3 totals 17 residues. CDR1 MNHEY and CDR2 SVGEGT come from the germline V gene. The CDR3 bases are TGTGCCAGCAGTTACTCGAAATTCCGACTAGCGGGGGATGAGCAGTTCTTC. Amino acid sequence: CASSYSKFRLAGDEQFF.

The J gene is TRBJ1-5, the V gene TRBV28, with D possibly TRBD1 on 6 matching bases. This CDR3 comprises 15 residues. Trimming removed 3 bases at V and 1 base at J, with 10 bases between. The germline V gene encodes CDR1 MDHEN and CDR2 SYDVKM. CDR3 nucleotide sequence: TGTGCCAGCAGTTTCGTCACAGGGAGCAATCAGCCCCAGCATTTT. Its protein is CASSFVTGSNQPQHF.

This chain uses TRBV30 with TRBJ2-2; tentatively, D is TRBD2 (5 bases). The CDR3 runs to 12 residues. V lost 4 bases to trimming and J lost 8 bases, with 11 bases between them. The germline V gene encodes CDR1 GTSNPN and CDR2 SVGIG (reference sequence). In nucleotides, the CDR3 is TGTGCCTGGACACCCGGGGTTGGGGAGCTGTTTTTT. Translation gives CAWTPGVGELFF.

This chain links TRBV14 with TRBJ2-1, with 8 bases identical to TRBD2. V trimming: 0 bases; J trimming: 6 bases; junction bases outside the gene matches: 10. This CDR3 has 17 amino acids. Germline values: CDR1 SGHDN, CDR2 FVKESK. Here the CDR3 reads CASSQDLRTSGGNEQFF. The CDR3 DNA is TGTGCCAGCAGCCAAGATCTGAGAACTAGCGGCGGCAATGAGCAGTTCTTC.

This chain links TRBV4-2 with TRBJ2-1; possible D gene TRBD2, 7 bases. CDR3 size: 15 residues. Trimming took off 6 bases at V and 5 bases at J, with 17 bases between the two ends. CDR1 is LGHNA, CDR2 YNFKEQ, per germline. CDR3: CASSKGEGGDNEQFF. DNA for the CDR3: TGTGCCAGCAGTAAGGGGGAGGGGGGTGACAATGAGCAGTTCTTC.

The chain employs TRBV3-1 (or the pseudogene TRBV3-2) and TRBJ2-3, with TRBD1 identical over 9 bases. Trimming cost V 4 bases and J 5 bases; bases outside gene matches: 13. Per germline, CDR1 LGHDT and CDR2 YNNKEL (reference sequence). This CDR3 comprises 17 residues. CDR3 residues: CASSRAGTGNFGDTQYF. The CDR3 DNA sequence: TGTGCCAGCAGCCGAGCCGGGACAGGGAACTTCGGAGATACGCAGTATTTT.

The chain couples TRBV19 to TRBJ1-1; D ambiguous. Trimming took 4 bases from V and 10 from J, leaving 7 bases between them. CDR1 is LNHDA, CDR2 SQIVND, per germline (reference sequence). The CDR3 is made up of 10 amino acids. Written as DNA, the CDR3 is TGTGCCAGTAGTAGTGGGAGAGCTTTCTTT. This gives the protein CASSSGRAFF.

This clone was recorded once. The chain links TRBV19 to TRBJ2-2; 7 bases align to TRBD1. This CDR3 contains 15 residues. Per germline, CDR1 LNHDA and CDR2 SQIVND (reference sequence). V trimming: 5 bases; J trimming: 2 bases; junction bases outside the gene matches: 5. The CDR3 nucleotides read TGTGCCAGTAGTCCCGGGACAGCTAACACCGGGGAGCTGTTTTTT. Its translation is CASSPGTANTGELFF.

The chain employs TRBV19 and TRBJ2-3, with D tentatively TRBD2 (5 bases). The V end lost 4 bases, the J end lost 0 bases, and 17 bases lay between the germline ends. CDR1 is LNHDA and CDR2 is SQIVND in the germline V gene (reference sequence). The CDR3 is made up of 17 amino acids. Here the CDR3 reads CASSTSDRGPSTDTQYF. The DNA of the CDR3 is TGTGCCAGTAGTACCTCAGACCGAGGGCCTAGCACAGATACGCAGTATTTT.

V is TRBV28 and J is TRBJ1-2; D not certain. This CDR3 has 12 amino acids. V lost 3 bases to trimming and J lost 5 bases, with 7 bases between them. Germline V gene sequence: CDR1 MDHEN, CDR2 SYDVKM. The CDR3 sequence is CASSFYRYGYTF. As DNA, the CDR3 is TGTGCCAGCAGTTTCTATCGTTATGGCTACACCTTC.

The chain combines TRBV7-6 with TRBJ1-1; the D is unclear. The CDR3 contains 17 residues. V was cut by 5 bases and J by 3 bases, with 22 bases left in between. Germline CDR1 SGHVS, CDR2 FNYEAQ. This CDR3 is CASSPLPSRGRYTEAFF. The CDR3 DNA reads TGTGCCAGCAGCCCTCTTCCCTCTCGGGGTCGGTACACTGAAGCTTTCTTT.